These 23 T cell receptor beta chains were all obtained from the same sample, sequenced in a study of Ad26.COV2.S vaccination and SARS-CoV-2 variants. The repertoire was sequenced with immunoSEQ multiplex PCR; TCRdb's copy has only in-frame clones and lacks some. The table includes a few hundred thousand clones, roughly 90% detected once. The sample's treatment: about 20 received Ad26.COV2.S at low or high dose, single or two shots; a few received placebo; per-sample allocation not given. All samples were drawn on day 63, counting from the first vaccine or placebo injection. Sequencing was performed on peripheral blood, taken in a trial of Ad26.COV2.S vaccine versus placebo. All receptors derive from a person between 18 and 59 years old who received the Ad26.COV2.S COVID-19 vaccine or a placebo.

The chain carries TRBV2 and TRBJ2-5; D may be TRBD2 (7 bases). Trimming shortened V by 2 bases and J by 6 bases, and 16 bases separated the two germline ends. CDR3 length: 15 residues. Looked up from germline, CDR1 is SNHLY and CDR2 is FYNNEI. This chain's CDR3 is CASSEQRGGVQTQYF. The CDR3 DNA reads TGTGCCAGCAGTGAACAGAGGGGGGGCGTCCAGACCCAGTACTTC. Full variable domain (missing parts from reference TRBV2 and TRBJ2-5): EPEVTQTPSHQVTQMGQEVILRCVPISNHLYFYWYRQILGQKVEFLVSFYNNEISEKSEIFDDQFSVERPDGSNFTLKIRSTKLEDSAMYFCASSEQRGGVQTQYFGPGTRLLVL.

This clone is judged medium-sized. CDR3 region: CATRTDVGYTF. For the CDR3, the DNA is TGTGCCACCCGGACAGATGTCGGCTACACCTTC. The rearrangement joins TRBV6-6 to TRBJ1-2, with D tentatively TRBD1 (6 bases). The CDR3 has 11 residues. V lost 10 bases, J lost 8 bases, and 14 bases lay in between. Germline V gene lookup returns CDR1 MNHNY and CDR2 SVGAGI (reference sequence).

The V and J genes are TRBV4-1 and TRBJ2-1; TRBD2 is a possible D gene (5 bases). The CDR3 covers 16 residues. Trimming took 0 bases from V and 4 from J, leaving 13 bases between them. CDR1 is MGHRA, CDR2 YSYEKL, per germline. The CDR3 bases are TGCGCCAGCAGCCAAGATCCTCTAGCCCCGTACAATGAGCAGTTCTTC. As protein: CASSQDPLAPYNEQFF.

This clone was recorded many times. In the same sample, other DNA sequences code for this CDR3. The rearrangement uses TRBV2 and TRBJ1-1; the D is unclear. V dropped 5 bases and J dropped 1 base, with 8 bases sitting between them. Germline loops: CDR1 SNHLY, CDR2 FYNNEI. The CDR3 is made up of 13 amino acids. As DNA, the CDR3 is TGTGCCAGCAGTCCAGACCCGAACACTGAAGCTTTCTTT. Its protein is CASSPDPNTEAFF.

This chain uses TRBV27 with TRBJ1-5, with D unclear. CDR3 length equals 15 residues. Germline CDR1 reads MNHEY; CDR2 reads SMNVEV (reference sequence). V was shortened by 0 bases and J by 4 bases, with 10 bases between the two germline ends. CDR3 sequence: CASSLSKHYNQPQHF. The CDR3 DNA sequence: TGTGCCAGCAGTTTATCGAAACATTATAATCAGCCCCAGCATTTT.

This clone was observed at least ten times. The CDR3 reads CASSQEQRGGWNEQFF. The CDR3 coding sequence is TGTGCCAGCAGCCAAGAGCAGCGGGGGGGCTGGAATGAGCAGTTCTTC. V is TRBV4-2 and J is TRBJ2-1; TRBD2 agrees at 10 bases. The germline V gene encodes CDR1 LGHNA and CDR2 YNFKEQ. The CDR3 consists of 16 residues. The ends lost 0 bases at V and 7 bases at J; junction bases unmatched: 6.

CDR3 sequence: CASSRTGDTGSGRNEQYF. For the CDR3, the DNA is TGCGCCAGCAGCCGCACAGGGGACACTGGGTCGGGACGGAACGAGCAGTACTTC. This chain uses TRBV5-1 with TRBJ2-7, with TRBD1 matching over 7 bases. The CDR3 consists of 18 residues. The ends lost 4 bases at V and 5 bases at J; junction bases unmatched: 21. The germline V gene encodes CDR1 SGHRS and CDR2 YFSETQ.

The rearrangement links TRBV27 to TRBJ1-1; tentatively, D is TRBD1 (5 bases). Germline-derived CDR1 and CDR2 are MNHEY and SMNVEV (reference sequence). CDR3 length: 13 residues. The V gene lost 9 bases and the J gene lost 3 bases, with 14 bases spanning the gap. CDR3 protein: CASKVQGDTEAFF. CDR3 nucleotide sequence: TGTGCCAGTAAGGTCCAGGGAGACACTGAAGCTTTCTTT.

J is TRBJ1-5 and V is TRBV6-2 or TRBV6-3; D perhaps matches TRBD1 (6 bases). From germline, CDR1 is MNHEY and CDR2 SVGEGT. Trimming cost V 1 base and J 0 bases, with 13 bases left between them. This CDR3 comprises 17 residues. The CDR3 loop is CASSYYRTVYSNQPQHF. The CDR3 bases are TGTGCCAGCAGTTACTACCGGACAGTCTATAGCAATCAGCCCCAGCATTTT.

The chain combines TRBV10-2 with TRBJ2-2; D is perhaps TRBD2 (6 bases). V was cut by 2 bases and J by 0 bases, with 10 bases left in between. The CDR3 spans 16 residues. Germline CDR1 is WSHSY and CDR2 is SAAADI. The CDR3, as DNA: TGCGCCAGCAGTGAGCCCCGACTAGCGAACACCGGGGAGCTGTTTTTT. Translation gives CASSEPRLANTGELFF.

The chain carries TRBV4-1 and TRBJ2-2; weak D call: TRBD2 (6 bases). The CDR3 contains 16 residues. Trimming shortened V by 0 bases and J by 7 bases, and 15 bases separated the two germline ends. Germline V gives CDR1 MGHRA, CDR2 YSYEKL. CDR3 bases: TGCGCCAGCAGCCAAGACGGAGGACTAAGCGTCGGGGAGCTGTTTTTT. Amino acids: CASSQDGGLSVGELFF.

The chain carries TRBV6-2 or TRBV6-3 and TRBJ2-7; D may be TRBD1 (5 bases). Looked up from germline, CDR1 is MNHEY and CDR2 is SVGEGT. Trimming took 2 bases from V and 1 from J, leaving 18 bases between them. The CDR3 runs 17 residues. CDR3 in amino acids: CASSYPPDNSLSYEQYF. In DNA, the CDR3 is TGTGCCAGCAGTTACCCCCCGGACAACTCCCTGTCCTACGAGCAGTACTTC.

The chain recombines TRBV3-1 (or the pseudogene TRBV3-2) with TRBJ2-7; the D is unclear. CDR1 is LGHDT, CDR2 YNNKEL, per germline (reference sequence). V gave up 0 bases and J gave up 4 bases, with 13 bases separating them. The CDR3 spans 15 residues. The CDR3 sequence: CASSQDRAFGYEQYF. The CDR3 nucleotides are TGTGCCAGCAGCCAAGATAGAGCGTTTGGATACGAGCAGTACTTC.

V usage is TRBV28 and J usage is TRBJ1-2; the D is unclear. V lost 1 base and J 7 bases, leaving 19 bases between the germline ends. Germline V gene data show CDR1 as MDHEN and CDR2 as SYDVKM. The CDR3 extends over 16 amino acids. The CDR3 coding sequence is TGTGCCAGCAGTTTATTGGGTCCCTGGGCTGCTGGTGGCTACACCTTC. Translated, it gives CASSLLGPWAAGGYTF.

The chain couples TRBV28 to TRBJ1-4; D remains ambiguous. CDR1 and CDR2 from the germline V gene are MDHEN and SYDVKM. The length of the CDR3 is 17 residues. Trimming shortened V by 5 bases and J by 3 bases, and 19 bases separated the two germline ends. The CDR3: CASSLRRALAPNEKLFF. CDR3 DNA: TGTGCCAGCAGTCTCCGCCGGGCCCTGGCCCCTAATGAAAAACTGTTTTTT. Full variable domain (outside the CDR3, taken from reference TRBV28 and TRBJ1-4): DVKVTQSSRYLVKRTGEKVFLECVQDMDHENMFWYRQDPGLGLRLIYFSYDVKMKEKGDIPEGYSVSREKKERFSLILESASTNQTSMYLCASSLRRALAPNEKLFFGSGTQLSVL.

The rearrangement joins TRBV6-4 to TRBJ1-2; a weak D match, TRBD1 (5 bases). Deletions cut 0 bases from V and 14 bases from J, with 13 bases between. This CDR3 is 12 amino acids long. The V gene's germline CDR1 is MRHNA and CDR2 SNTAGT. The CDR3 region has the DNA TGTGCCAGCAGTGACTCCGGGACCCTTTTTACCTTC. This translates into CASSDSGTLFTF.

The chain is built from TRBV9 and TRBJ2-2, with 7 bases lining up with TRBD2. The J segment lost 3 bases and the V segment lost 6 bases, leaving 17 bases of the junction unmatched. Germline V gene lookup returns CDR1 SGDLS and CDR2 YYNGEE. CDR3 size: 18 residues. The CDR3 reads CASTSSTTSSTDTGELFF. The CDR3 DNA reads as TGTGCCAGCACCAGTAGTACGACTAGCAGTACGGACACCGGGGAGCTGTTTTTT.

The table lists this clone with a count of one. The J gene is TRBJ2-7, the V gene TRBV7-2, with D perhaps TRBD1 (5 bases). Germline V lookup: CDR1 SGHTA, CDR2 FQGNSA. Trimming took 5 bases from V and 5 from J, leaving 13 bases between them. The CDR3 consists of 13 residues. CDR3 sequence reads: CASSQPSRDEQYF. The CDR3 DNA sequence: TGTGCCAGCAGCCAACCATCCAGGGACGAGCAGTACTTC.

A single count supports this clone. This sequence joins TRBV24-1 and TRBJ2-7; the match to TRBD1 covers 9 bases. The CDR3 runs 15 residues. Per germline, CDR1 KGHDR and CDR2 SFDVKD. Germline trimming cut 5 bases from V and 3 bases from J; bases unmatched to any gene: 7. CDR3 bases: TGTGCCACCAGTGCCTGGACAGGGGTGGGCTACGAGCAGTACTTC. Protein: CATSAWTGVGYEQYF.

The chain carries TRBV10-1 and TRBJ2-1; 10 bases line up with TRBD1. This CDR3 contains 16 residues. J lost 4 bases, V lost 4 bases, and 7 bases had no gene match. The germline gives CDR1 WNHNN, CDR2 SYGVQD (reference sequence). The CDR3 loop reads CASSGAGTGDYNEQFF. Here the CDR3 DNA reads TGCGCCAGCAGTGGGGCCGGGACAGGGGATTACAATGAGCAGTTCTTC.

In this sample, this clone turned up a few times. This chain connects TRBV6-2 or TRBV6-3 to TRBJ1-1; 10 bases match TRBD1. The CDR3 is made up of 15 amino acids. The V and J ends lost 4 bases and 3 bases, in that order; junction bases with no gene match: 5. Germline CDR1 and CDR2: MNHEY and SVGEGT. The CDR3 sequence: CASSSGQGVDTEAFF. In DNA, the CDR3 is TGTGCCAGCAGTTCCGGACAGGGGGTGGACACTGAAGCTTTCTTT.

The rearrangement links TRBV5-5 to TRBJ2-3; weak D call: TRBD2 (6 bases). Germline CDR1 is SGHKS and CDR2 is YYEKEE (reference sequence). The CDR3 has 15 amino acids. Trimming shortened V by 4 bases and J by 4 bases, and 16 bases separated the two germline ends. CDR3 loop: CASSPLGRGPDTQYF. In DNA, the CDR3 is TGTGCCAGCAGCCCCCTGGGGCGGGGCCCAGATACGCAGTATTTT.

The table lists this clone with a count of one. The chain has TRBV7-2 and TRBJ2-7; no firm D call. V shed 3 bases and J shed 3 bases, with 12 bases lying between them. This CDR3 comprises 14 residues. The germline gives CDR1 SGHTA, CDR2 FQGNSA. CDR3: CASSFSESYYEQYF. CDR3 sequence (DNA): TGTGCCAGCAGCTTCTCCGAGTCATACTACGAGCAGTACTTC.